The T cell receptor (beta chain) described here comes from a study of CD8+ T cells in alopecia areata (dated by TCRdb to between 2017 and 2018). Describing the broader study: The treated patients, all with moderate-to-severe alopecia areata, were enrolled in an open-label pilot trial of oral tofacitinib given at 5 to 10 mg twice daily. Tofacitinib was given for 6 to 18 months, followed by 6 months of follow-up off drug to assess delayed response and recurrence. On the human side, TCRbeta sequencing was run on scalp tissue and on sorted CD4+ and CD8+ peripheral blood T cells from healthy controls and from alopecia areata patients with either patchy or totalis/universalis disease. High-throughput TCRbeta sequencing was used to examine T cell clonal expansion in alopecia areata in both the C3H/HeJ mouse model and human patients. For the treated patients, the SALT score, which quantifies what percentage of scalp surface area is affected, served as the measure of disease severity. TCRbeta CDR3 regions were amplified by immunoSEQ multiplex PCR using 35 Vbeta forward and 13 Jbeta reverse primers. Patients on tofacitinib were biopsied at baseline and after 4 and 24 weeks of treatment, and several of the patients also had a later scalp biopsy. Clonality in the scalp was compared among normal scalp (n=4), patchy alopecia areata scalp (n=8), and alopecia totalis/universalis scalp (n=8). RNA came from the PAXgene miRNA kit for fixed scalp, the miRNeasy kit for PBMCs, and the RNeasy kit for mouse skin.

Trimming costs V 0 bases and J 2 bases, and their ends lie 6 bases apart. The CDR3, from cysteine to phenylalanine, totals 14 residues. This entry keeps only the CDR3 DNA: 42 bases, framed from base 1. From the germline V gene, CDR1 is LGHNA and CDR2 is YSLEER. Per the publication, the treatment or condition label means: oral pan-JAK inhibitor, 5-10 mg twice daily. Lesional scalp punch biopsies and peripheral blood were collected from alopecia areata patients. PBMCs were isolated by density centrifugation and stained for CD3, CD4 and CD8, after which CD4+ and CD8+ T cells were sorted on a FACSAria. Comments on this clone: There is no known antigen for this receptor. Per-base qualities were not stored, and no clone one base away is much larger.

Study-wide findings and limitations: TCR sequences shared between patients were less clear than in mice, possibly partly because of HLA diversity in the patient population. Resident alphabeta T cells in normal human skin are also sequenced, complicating scalp TCR repertoire analysis, unlike mouse skin dominated by gammadelta T cells. Compared with normal scalp, lesional scalp, particularly in alopecia totalis/universalis, had higher clonality and more expanded CD8+ clones, which suggests antigenic drive. Scalp clonality and the number of expanded CD8+ clones among the top 100 scalp clones were significantly decreased by tofacitinib. During tofacitinib treatment, many expanded lesional clones remained in scalp and blood, and this persistence may partly explain relapse after treatment is stopped. Because the treated cohort was small and included a single nonresponder, larger studies are needed to assess links between baseline CD8+ expansion and response.

The protocol used for the library was the immunoSEQ multiplex PCR assay. To provide template for TCR sequencing, every sample had RNA extracted and reverse transcribed into cDNA. First-strand cDNA was synthesized using SuperScript III with a 2:1 mix of oligo-dT and random hexamers. A synthetic immune receptor repertoire was used to measure amplification bias, and any remaining bias was corrected computationally. The source study handled its data this way. Raw reads were preprocessed for error removal, and CDR3 was defined according to IMGT conventions as running from the conserved cysteine to phenylalanine. To get clonality, Shannon entropy was normalized by log2 of the number of productive unique TCRs and the result was subtracted from 1. Whether scalp clones were CD4 or CD8 was inferred by matching scalp TCRbeta sequences against CD4 and CD8 repertoires sorted from blood. The table was pulled from immuneACCESS by TCRdb, which kept in-frame rearrangements only. Such tables lose some clones; where checked, under half of the loss comes from unresolved V genes, and the rest has no known cause. The V and J calls and clone size are taken from that table; D and trimming were inferred from the DNA. The sample includes 150,000 to 200,000 clones, with less than 70% observed a single time. About 1.3% of the sample lies in the top ten.

This sequence originates from a human donor with alopecia areata. Sequencing was performed on CD4+ T cells sorted from blood, taken between weeks 49 and 50, from a patient treated with tofacitinib. This chain is built from TRBV4-3 and TRBJ2-3; a confident D gene designation cannot be given. The bases read TGCGCCAGCAGCCAAGACGCTGCCACAGATACGCAGTATTTT. It translates to CASSQDAATDTQYF.